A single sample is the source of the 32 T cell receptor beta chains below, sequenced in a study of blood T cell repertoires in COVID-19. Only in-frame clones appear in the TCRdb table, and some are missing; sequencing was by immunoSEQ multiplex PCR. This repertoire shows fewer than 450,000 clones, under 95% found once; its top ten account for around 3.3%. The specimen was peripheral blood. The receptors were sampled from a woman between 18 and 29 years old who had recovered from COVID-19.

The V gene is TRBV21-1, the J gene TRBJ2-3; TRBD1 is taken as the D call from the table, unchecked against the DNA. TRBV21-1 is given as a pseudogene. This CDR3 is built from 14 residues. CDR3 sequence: CASSSQGSTDTQYF. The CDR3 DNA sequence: TGTGCCAGCAGCAGCCAGGGGAGCACAGATACGCAGTATTTT.

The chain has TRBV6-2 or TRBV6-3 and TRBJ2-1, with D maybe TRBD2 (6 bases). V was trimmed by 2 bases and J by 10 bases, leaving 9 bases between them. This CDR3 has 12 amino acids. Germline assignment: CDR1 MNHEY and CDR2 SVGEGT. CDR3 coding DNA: TGTGCCAGCAGTTACCGGGACTTGGAGCAGTTCTTC. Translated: CASSYRDLEQFF.

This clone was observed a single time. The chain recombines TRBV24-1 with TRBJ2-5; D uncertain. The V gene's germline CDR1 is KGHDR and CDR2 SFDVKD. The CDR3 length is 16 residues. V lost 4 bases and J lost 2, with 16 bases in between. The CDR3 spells CATSDRVRSGQETQYF. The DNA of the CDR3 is TGTGCCACCAGTGACCGAGTGAGGTCTGGACAAGAGACCCAGTACTTC.

The CDR3 coding sequence is TGCGCCAGCAGCCCCCTCTTCATACAGGCCACCCCGGTGTTTGGCAATCAGCCCCAGCATTTT. Protein product: CASSPLFIQATPVFGNQPQHF. This rearrangement joins TRBV4-1 to TRBJ1-5; maybe TRBD1 (5 bases). The CDR3 covers 21 residues. The V end was cut by 4 bases, the J end by 2 bases, with 30 bases between. Germline values: CDR1 MGHRA, CDR2 YSYEKL.

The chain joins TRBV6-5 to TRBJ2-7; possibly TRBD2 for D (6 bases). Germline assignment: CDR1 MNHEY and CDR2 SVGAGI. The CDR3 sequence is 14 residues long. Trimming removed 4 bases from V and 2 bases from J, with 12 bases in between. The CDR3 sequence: CASSSRGGPYEQYV. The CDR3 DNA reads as TGTGCCAGCAGTTCGCGGGGTGGTCCCTACGAGCAGTACGTC.

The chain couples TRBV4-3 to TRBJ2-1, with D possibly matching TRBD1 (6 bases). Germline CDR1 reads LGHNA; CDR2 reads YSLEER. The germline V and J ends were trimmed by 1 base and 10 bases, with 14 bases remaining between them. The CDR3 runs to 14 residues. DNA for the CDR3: TGCGCCAGCAGCCAAGGGGACATCGGCGGGGAGCAGTTCTTC. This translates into CASSQGDIGGEQFF.

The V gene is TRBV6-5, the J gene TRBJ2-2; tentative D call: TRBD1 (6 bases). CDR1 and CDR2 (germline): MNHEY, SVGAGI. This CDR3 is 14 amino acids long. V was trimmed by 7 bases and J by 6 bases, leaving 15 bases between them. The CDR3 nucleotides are TGTGCCAGCAAGCGAGGTCAGGGGCCCGGGGAGCTGTTTTTT. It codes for CASKRGQGPGELFF.

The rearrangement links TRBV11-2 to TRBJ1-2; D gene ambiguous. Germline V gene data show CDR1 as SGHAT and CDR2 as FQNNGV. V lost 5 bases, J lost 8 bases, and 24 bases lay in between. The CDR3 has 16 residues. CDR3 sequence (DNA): TGTGCCAGCAGCCAACCCATTTCCGGCCTGACGGGGGGCTACACCTTC. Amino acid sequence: CASSQPISGLTGGYTF.

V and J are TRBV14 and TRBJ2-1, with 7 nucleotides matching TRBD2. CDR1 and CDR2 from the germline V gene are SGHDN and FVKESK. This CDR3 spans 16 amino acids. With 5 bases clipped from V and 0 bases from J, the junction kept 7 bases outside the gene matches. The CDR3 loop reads CASSDFGGGSYNEQFF. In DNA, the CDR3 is TGTGCCAGCAGCGACTTTGGGGGGGGCTCCTACAATGAGCAGTTCTTC.

CDR3 amino acids: CASSQSGTERETQYF. DNA of the CDR3: TGTGCCAGCTCACAATCCGGGACAGAGAGGGAGACCCAGTACTTC. The rearrangement uses TRBV18 and TRBJ2-5; 7 bases match TRBD1. Germline assignment: CDR1 KGHSH and CDR2 LQKENI. This CDR3 has 15 residues. V gave up 4 bases and J gave up 5 bases; unmatched junction bases: 10.

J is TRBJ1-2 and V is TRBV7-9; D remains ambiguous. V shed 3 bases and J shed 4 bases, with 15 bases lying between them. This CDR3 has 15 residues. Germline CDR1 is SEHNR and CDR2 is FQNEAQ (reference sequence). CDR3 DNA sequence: TGTGCCAGCAGCTTCCCTTTGGGCAGACCCTATGGCTACACCTTC. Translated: CASSFPLGRPYGYTF.

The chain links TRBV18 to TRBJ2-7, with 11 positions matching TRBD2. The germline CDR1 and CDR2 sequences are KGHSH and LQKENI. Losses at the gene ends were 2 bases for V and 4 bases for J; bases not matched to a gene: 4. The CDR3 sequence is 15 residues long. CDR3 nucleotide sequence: TGTGCCAGCTCACCAAAAACTAGCGGGAGATACGAGCAGTACGTC. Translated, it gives CASSPKTSGRYEQYV.

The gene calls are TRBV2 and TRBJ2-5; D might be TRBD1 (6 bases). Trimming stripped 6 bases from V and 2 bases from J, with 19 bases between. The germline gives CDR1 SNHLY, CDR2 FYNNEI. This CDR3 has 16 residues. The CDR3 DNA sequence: TGTGCCAGCAGACTCAGGGGCCCTAAATCTCAAGAGACCCAGTACTTC. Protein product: CASRLRGPKSQETQYF.

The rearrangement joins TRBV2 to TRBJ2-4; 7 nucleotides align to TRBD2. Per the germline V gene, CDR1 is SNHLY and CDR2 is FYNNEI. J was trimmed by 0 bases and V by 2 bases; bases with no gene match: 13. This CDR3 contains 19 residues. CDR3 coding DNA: TGTGCCAGCAGTGAAAGGCGGGGGACTGGGTGGGGAGCCAAAAACATTCAGTACTTC. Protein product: CASSERRGTGWGAKNIQYF.

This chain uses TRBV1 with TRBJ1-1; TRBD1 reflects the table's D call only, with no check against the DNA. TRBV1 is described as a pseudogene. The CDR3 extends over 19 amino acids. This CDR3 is CTSSQYAPGVWPMNTEAFF. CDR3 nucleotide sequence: TGCACCAGCAGCCAATATGCCCCAGGGGTTTGGCCTATGAACACTGAAGCTTTCTTT.

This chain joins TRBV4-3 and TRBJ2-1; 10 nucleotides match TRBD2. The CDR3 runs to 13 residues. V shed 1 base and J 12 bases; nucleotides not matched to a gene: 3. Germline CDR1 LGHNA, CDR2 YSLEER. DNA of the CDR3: TGCGCCAGCAGCCAAGGGAGCGGGAGGGGGCAGTTCTTC. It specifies CASSQGSGRGQFF.

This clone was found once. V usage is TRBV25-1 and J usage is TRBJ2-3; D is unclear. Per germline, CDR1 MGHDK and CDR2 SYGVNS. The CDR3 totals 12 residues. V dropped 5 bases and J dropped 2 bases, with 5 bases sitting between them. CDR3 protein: CASSSTTDTQYF. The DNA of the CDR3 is TGTGCCAGCAGTTCTACCACAGATACGCAGTATTTT.

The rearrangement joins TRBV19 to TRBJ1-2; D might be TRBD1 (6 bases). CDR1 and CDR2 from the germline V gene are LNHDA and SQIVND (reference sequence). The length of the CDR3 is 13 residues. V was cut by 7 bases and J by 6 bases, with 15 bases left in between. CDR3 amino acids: CASTRTGWDGYTF. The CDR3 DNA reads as TGTGCCAGTACCCGAACAGGGTGGGATGGCTACACCTTC.

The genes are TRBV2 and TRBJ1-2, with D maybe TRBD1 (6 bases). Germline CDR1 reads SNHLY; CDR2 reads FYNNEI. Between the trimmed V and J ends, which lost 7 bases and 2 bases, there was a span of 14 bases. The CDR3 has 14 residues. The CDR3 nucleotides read TGTGCCAGCATCCCTGGACAGACGAACTATGGCTACACCTTC. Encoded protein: CASIPGQTNYGYTF.

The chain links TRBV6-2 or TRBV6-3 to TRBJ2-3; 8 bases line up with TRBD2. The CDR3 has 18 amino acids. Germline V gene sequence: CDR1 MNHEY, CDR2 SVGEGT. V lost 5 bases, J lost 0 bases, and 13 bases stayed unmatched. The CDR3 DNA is TGTGCCAGCAGTCACCCTTTCGCGGCTAGCGGGAGCACAGATACGCAGTATTTT. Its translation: CASSHPFAASGSTDTQYF.

The CDR3 is CASSLTGTLYTQYF. CDR3 nucleotides: TGTGCCAGCAGCTTAACCGGGACTTTGTATACGCAGTATTTT. This chain connects TRBV7-2 to TRBJ2-3, with TRBD2 as a possible D gene (6 bases). Germline CDR1 is SGHTA and CDR2 is FQGNSA. CDR3 size: 14 residues. The V and J ends lost 2 bases and 7 bases respectively, with 13 bases between them.

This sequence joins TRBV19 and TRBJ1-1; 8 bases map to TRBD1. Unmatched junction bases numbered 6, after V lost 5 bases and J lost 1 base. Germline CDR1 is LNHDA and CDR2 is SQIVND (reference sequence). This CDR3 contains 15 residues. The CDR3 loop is CASSRRQGPNTEAFF. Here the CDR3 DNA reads TGTGCCAGTAGTCGGAGACAGGGGCCGAACACTGAAGCTTTCTTT.

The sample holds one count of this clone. The CDR3 DNA reads TGTGCCAGCCGCCTGGGGGGGTCCATCACAGATACGCAGTATTTT. This sequence encodes CASRLGGSITDTQYF. The genes are TRBV6-6 and TRBJ2-3, with TRBD2 identical over 7 bases. The length of the CDR3 is 15 residues. V was clipped by 8 bases and J by 2 bases; unmatched bases: 10. Germline V gene sequence: CDR1 MNHNY, CDR2 SVGAGI (reference sequence).

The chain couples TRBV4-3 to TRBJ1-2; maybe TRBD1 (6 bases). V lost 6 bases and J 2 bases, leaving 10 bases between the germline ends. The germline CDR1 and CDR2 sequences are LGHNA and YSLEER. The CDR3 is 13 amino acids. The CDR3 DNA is TGCGCCAGCAGGCCGACAGGAAACTATGGCTACACCTTC. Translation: CASRPTGNYGYTF.

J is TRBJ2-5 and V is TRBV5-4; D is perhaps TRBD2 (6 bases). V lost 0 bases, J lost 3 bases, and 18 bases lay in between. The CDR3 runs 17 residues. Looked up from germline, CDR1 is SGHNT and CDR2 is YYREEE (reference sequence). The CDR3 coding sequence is TGTGCCAGCAGCTTGGGGGCTGGGGGGTTAAGGGAAGAGACCCAGTACTTC. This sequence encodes CASSLGAGGLREETQYF.

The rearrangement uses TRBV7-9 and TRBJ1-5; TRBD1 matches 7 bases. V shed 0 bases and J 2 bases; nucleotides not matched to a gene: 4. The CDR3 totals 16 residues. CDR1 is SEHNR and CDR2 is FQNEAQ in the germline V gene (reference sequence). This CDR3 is CASSLAGDRGNQPQHF. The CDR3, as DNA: TGTGCCAGCAGCTTAGCGGGCGACAGGGGCAATCAGCCCCAGCATTTT.

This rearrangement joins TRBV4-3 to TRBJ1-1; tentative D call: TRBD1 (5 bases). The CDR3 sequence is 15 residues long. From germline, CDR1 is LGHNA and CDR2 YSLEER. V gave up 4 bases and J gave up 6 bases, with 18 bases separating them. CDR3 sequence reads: CASSRQGARSAEAFF. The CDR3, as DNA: TGCGCCAGCAGCCGTCAAGGGGCCCGGAGCGCTGAAGCTTTCTTT.

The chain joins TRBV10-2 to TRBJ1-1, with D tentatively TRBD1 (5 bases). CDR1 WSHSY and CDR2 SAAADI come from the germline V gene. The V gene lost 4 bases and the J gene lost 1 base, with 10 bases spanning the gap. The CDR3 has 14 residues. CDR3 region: CASSVWGGNTEAFF. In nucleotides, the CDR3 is TGCGCCAGCAGTGTCTGGGGGGGGAACACTGAAGCTTTCTTT.

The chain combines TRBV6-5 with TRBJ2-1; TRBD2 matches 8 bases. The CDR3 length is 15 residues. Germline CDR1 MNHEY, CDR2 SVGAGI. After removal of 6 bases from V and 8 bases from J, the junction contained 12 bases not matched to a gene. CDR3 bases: TGTGCCAGCAGACCCGGGACTAGGAGGTTCGATGAGCAGTTCTTC. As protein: CASRPGTRRFDEQFF.

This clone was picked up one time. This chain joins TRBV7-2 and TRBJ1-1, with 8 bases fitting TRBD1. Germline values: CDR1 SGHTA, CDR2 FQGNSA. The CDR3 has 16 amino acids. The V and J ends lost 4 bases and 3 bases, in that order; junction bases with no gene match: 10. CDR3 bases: TGTGCCAGCAGCTCTGAGATGCAGGGGGCGTACACTGAAGCTTTCTTT. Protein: CASSSEMQGAYTEAFF.

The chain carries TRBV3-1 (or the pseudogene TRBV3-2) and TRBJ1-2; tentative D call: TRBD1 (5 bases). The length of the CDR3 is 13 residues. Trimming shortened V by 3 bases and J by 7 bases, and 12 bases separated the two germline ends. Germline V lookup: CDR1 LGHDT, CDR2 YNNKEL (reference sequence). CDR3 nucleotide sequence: TGTGCCAGCAGCCAGATGACAGTTGGTGGCTACACCTTC. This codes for CASSQMTVGGYTF.

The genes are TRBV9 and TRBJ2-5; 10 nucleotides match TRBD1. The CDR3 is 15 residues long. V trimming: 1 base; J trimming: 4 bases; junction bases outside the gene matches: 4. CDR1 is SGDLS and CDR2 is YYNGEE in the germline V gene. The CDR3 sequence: CASSVSGQGRETQYF. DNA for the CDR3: TGTGCCAGCAGCGTATCGGGACAGGGGCGAGAGACCCAGTACTTC. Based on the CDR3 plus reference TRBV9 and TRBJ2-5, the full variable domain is DSGVTQTPKHLITATGQRVTLRCSPRSGDLSVYWYQQSLDQGLQFLIQYYNGEERAKGNILERFSAQQFPDLHSELNLSSLELGDSALYFCASSVSGQGRETQYFGPGTRLLVL.